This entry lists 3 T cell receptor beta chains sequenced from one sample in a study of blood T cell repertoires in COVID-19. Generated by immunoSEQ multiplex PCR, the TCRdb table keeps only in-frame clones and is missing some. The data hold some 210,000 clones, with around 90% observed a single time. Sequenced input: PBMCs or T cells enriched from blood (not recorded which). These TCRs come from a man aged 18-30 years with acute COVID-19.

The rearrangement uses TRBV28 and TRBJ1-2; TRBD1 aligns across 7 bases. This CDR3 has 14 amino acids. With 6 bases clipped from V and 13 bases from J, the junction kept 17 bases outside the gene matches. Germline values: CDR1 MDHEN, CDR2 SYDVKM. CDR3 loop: CASRLLGITGDFTF. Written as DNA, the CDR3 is TGTGCCAGCAGACTGCTAGGGATAACAGGGGATTTCACCTTC.

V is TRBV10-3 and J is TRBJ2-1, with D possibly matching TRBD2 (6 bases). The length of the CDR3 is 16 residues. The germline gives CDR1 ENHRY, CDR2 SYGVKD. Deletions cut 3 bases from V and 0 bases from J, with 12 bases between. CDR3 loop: CAISEGDSSSYNEQFF. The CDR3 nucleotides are TGTGCCATCAGTGAAGGGGACTCGAGCTCCTACAATGAGCAGTTCTTC.

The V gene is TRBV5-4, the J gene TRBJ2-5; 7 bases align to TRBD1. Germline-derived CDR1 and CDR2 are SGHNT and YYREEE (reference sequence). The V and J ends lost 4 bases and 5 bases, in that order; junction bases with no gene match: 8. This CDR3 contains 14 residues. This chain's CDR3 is CASSRGQDGETQYF. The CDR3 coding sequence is TGTGCCAGCAGCCGTGGACAGGATGGGGAGACCCAGTACTTC.